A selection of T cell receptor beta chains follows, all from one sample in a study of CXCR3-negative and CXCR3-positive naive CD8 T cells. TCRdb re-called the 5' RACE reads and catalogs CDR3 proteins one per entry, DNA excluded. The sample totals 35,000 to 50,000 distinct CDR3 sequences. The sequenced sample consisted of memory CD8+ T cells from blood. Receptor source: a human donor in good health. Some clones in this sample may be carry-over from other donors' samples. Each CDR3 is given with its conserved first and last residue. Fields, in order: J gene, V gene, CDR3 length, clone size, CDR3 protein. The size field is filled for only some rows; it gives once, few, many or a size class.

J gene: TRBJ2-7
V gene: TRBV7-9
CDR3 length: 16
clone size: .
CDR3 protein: CASSYSPGTPAYEQYF

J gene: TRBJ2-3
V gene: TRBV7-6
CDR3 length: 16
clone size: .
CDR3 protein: CASSLSGGSSTDTQYF

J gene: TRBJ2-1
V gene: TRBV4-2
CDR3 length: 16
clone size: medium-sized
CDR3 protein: CASSQATRDHGYEQFF

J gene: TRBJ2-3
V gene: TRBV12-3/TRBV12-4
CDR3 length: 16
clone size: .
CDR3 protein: CASSLAAGTGTDTQYF

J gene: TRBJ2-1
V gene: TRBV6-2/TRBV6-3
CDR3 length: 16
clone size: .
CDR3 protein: CASSSDRGGSYNEQFF

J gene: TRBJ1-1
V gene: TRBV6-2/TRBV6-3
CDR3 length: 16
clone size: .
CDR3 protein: CATRGLTRNMNTEAFF

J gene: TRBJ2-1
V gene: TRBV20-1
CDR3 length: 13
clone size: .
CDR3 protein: CSASLDSYNEQFF

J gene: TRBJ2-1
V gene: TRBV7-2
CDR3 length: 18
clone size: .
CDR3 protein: CASSLVIGLAGGHNEQFF

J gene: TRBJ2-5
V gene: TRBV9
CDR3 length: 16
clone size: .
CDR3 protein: CASSVSRLGGPETQYF

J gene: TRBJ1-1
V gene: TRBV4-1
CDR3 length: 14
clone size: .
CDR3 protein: CASSHAGQPGGAFF

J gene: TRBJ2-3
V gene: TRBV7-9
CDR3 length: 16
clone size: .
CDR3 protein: CASSRTGWPGTDTQYF

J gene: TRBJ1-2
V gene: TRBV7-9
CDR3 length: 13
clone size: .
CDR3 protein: CASSSGQDYGYAF

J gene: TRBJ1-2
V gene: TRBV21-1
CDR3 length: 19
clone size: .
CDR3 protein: CASSKADWVRGHPNYGYTF

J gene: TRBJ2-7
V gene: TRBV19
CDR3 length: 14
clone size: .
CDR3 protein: CASRITGGSYEQYF

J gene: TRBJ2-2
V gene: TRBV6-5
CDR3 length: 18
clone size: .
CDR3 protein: CASSYDPGTSGSSGELFF

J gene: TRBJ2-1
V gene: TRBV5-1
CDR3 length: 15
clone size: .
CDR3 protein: CASSHRTGEYNEQFF

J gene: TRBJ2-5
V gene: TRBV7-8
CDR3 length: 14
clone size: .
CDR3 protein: CASSLLGEEETQYF

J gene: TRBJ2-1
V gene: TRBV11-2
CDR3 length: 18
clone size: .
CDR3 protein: CASSLRPRTSYSYNEQFF

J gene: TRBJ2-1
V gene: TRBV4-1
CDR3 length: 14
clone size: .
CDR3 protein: CASSKQGEFDEQFF

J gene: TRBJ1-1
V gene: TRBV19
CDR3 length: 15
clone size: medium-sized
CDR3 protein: CASSIGRSGGTEAFF

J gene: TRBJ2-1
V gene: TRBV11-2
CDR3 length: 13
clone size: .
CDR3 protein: CASSLGLEYEQFF

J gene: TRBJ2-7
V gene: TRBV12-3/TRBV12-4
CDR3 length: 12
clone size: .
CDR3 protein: CASSLGTGEQYF

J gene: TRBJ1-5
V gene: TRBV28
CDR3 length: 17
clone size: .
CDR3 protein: CASSLMFGRGQHQPQHF

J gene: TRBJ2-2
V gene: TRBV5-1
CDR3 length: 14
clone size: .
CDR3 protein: CASSFSGPPGELFF

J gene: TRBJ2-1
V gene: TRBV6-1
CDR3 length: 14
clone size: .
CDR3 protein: CASSEGQGADEQFF

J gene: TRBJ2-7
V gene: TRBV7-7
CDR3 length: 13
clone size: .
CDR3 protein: CASSPDEGGEQYF

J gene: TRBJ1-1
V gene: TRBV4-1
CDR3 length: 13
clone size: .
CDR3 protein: CASGYDMNTEAFF

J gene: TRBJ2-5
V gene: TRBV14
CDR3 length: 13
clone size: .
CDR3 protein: CASSPTLEETQYF

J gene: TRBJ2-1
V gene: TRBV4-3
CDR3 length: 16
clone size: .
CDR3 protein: CASSQDWTGGGDEQFF

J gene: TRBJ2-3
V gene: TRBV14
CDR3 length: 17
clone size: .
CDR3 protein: CASSLVGGGRTTDTQYF

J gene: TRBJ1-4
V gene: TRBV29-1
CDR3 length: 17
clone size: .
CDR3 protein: CSVEDLGTGGVNEKLFF

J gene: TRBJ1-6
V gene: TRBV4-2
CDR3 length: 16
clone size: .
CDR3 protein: CASSQDLGQGGSPLHF

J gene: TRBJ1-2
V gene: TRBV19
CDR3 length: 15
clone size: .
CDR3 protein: CASSIDSLSGYGYTF

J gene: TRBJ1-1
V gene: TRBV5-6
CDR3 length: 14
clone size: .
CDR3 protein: CASSLIGVATEAFF

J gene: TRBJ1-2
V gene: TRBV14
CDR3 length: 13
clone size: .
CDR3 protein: CASSQLLDHGYTF

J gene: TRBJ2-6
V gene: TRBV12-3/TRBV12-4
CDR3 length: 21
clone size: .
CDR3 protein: CASSPPGSSRGSHSGANVLTF

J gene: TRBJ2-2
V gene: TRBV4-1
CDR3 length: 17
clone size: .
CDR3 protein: CASSQDSSGRATGELFF

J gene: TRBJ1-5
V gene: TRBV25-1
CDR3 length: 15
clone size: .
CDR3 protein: CASSEGQGGNQPQHF

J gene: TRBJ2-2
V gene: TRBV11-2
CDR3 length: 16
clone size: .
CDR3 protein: CASSLRTGAVIGELFF

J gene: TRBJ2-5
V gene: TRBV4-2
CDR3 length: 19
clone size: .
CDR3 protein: CASSLLKPTSGVGQETQYF

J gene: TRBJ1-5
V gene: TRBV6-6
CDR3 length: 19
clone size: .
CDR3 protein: CASSLRPWAGQGILEPQHF

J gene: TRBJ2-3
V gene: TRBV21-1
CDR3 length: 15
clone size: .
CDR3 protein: CARTVYRGRTDTQYF

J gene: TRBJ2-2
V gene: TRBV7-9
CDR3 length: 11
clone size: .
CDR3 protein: CAALGTGELFF

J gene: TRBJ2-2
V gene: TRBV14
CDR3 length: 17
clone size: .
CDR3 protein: CASSRDWGSATTGELFF

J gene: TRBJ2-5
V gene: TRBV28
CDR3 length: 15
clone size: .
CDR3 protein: CASSTLAGGVETQYF

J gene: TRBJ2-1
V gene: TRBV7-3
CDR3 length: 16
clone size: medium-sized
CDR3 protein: CASSPLVGPTYNEQFF

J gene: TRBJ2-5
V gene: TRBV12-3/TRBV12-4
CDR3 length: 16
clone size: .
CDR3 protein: CASSSRIDRVQETQYF

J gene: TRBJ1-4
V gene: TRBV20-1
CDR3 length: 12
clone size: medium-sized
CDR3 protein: CSARDDPGMALF

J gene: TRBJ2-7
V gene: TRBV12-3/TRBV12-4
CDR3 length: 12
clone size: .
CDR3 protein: CASRGGAYEQYF

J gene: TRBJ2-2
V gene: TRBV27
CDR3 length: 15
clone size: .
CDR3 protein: CASSSQGANTGELFF

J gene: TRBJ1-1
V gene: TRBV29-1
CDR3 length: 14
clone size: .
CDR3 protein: CSVELGLRDTEAFF

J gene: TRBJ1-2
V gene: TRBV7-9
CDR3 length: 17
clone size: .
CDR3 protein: CASSPSAGQRVNYGYTF

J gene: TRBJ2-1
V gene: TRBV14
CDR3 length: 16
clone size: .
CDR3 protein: CASSQDPGRIYNEQFF